Listed below are T cell receptor beta chains from one sample, sequenced in a study of cytomegalovirus exposure and HLA in healthy donors. The repertoire was sequenced with immunoSEQ multiplex PCR; TCRdb's copy has only in-frame clones and lacks some. The sample holds hundreds of thousands of clones, 85% to 90% seen once. Material for sequencing was PBMCs. The receptors stem from a woman aged 18-29 years in good health and CMV-seronegative. Each CDR3 is given with its conserved first and last residue. The order of the fields is V gene, clone size, D gene, J gene, CDR3 DNA, CDR3 protein. D genes are given only for firm matches. Clone size is not always given. Where it is, it says once, few, many or a class for expanded clones.

v_gene: TRBV7-9
abundance: .
d_gene: .
j_gene: TRBJ1-4
CDR3nt: TGTGCCAGCAGCTTAGTAGGCAGGGAACGGAAACTGTTTTTT
CDR3aa: CASSLVGRERKLFF

v_gene: TRBV2
abundance: once
d_gene: TRBD2
j_gene: TRBJ2-1
CDR3nt: TGTGCCAGCAGTAACCGGGGGACTAGCGGTGAGCAGTTCTTC
CDR3aa: CASSNRGTSGEQFF

v_gene: TRBV9
abundance: .
d_gene: .
j_gene: TRBJ2-7
CDR3nt: TGTGCCAGCAGCGTAGCAAGCGGTACGACCTACGAGCAGTACTTC
CDR3aa: CASSVASGTTYEQYF

v_gene: TRBV2
abundance: .
d_gene: TRBD1
j_gene: TRBJ1-1
CDR3nt: TGTGCCAGCAGTTTGGACAGGGTCAACACTGAAGCTTTCTTT
CDR3aa: CASSLDRVNTEAFF

v_gene: TRBV6-5
abundance: .
d_gene: .
j_gene: TRBJ2-7
CDR3nt: TGTGCCAGCAGTTACTCGGGGCTAGGGTACGGCTACGAGCAGTACTTC
CDR3aa: CASSYSGLGYGYEQYF

v_gene: TRBV4-1
abundance: few
d_gene: .
j_gene: TRBJ2-7
CDR3nt: TGCGCCAGCAGCCAAGGCCAGGTGCCCATCTACGAGCAGTACTTC
CDR3aa: CASSQGQVPIYEQYF

v_gene: TRBV2
abundance: .
d_gene: TRBD2
j_gene: TRBJ2-5
CDR3nt: TGTGCCAGCAGGGTAGCGGGGGCCCCTCAAGAGACCCAGTACTTC
CDR3aa: CASRVAGAPQETQYF

v_gene: TRBV5-6
abundance: .
d_gene: .
j_gene: TRBJ2-7
CDR3nt: TGTGCCAGCAGCTTCGTCAACATTCTCTACGAGCAGTACTTC
CDR3aa: CASSFVNILYEQYF

v_gene: TRBV21-1
abundance: .
d_gene: .
j_gene: TRBJ2-1
CDR3nt: TGTGCCAGCAGCAATCCCCCACTAAGCGGGGCTTCGAATGAGCAGTTCTTC
CDR3aa: CASSNPPLSGASNEQFF

v_gene: TRBV19
abundance: few
d_gene: TRBD1
j_gene: TRBJ2-3
CDR3nt: TGTGCCAGTAGTATGGGACAGCTCCTCACAGATACGCAGTATTTT
CDR3aa: CASSMGQLLTDTQYF

v_gene: TRBV5-5
abundance: .
d_gene: TRBD1
j_gene: TRBJ1-1
CDR3nt: TGTGCCAGCAGCAACGGCGGGGCAGGGGGCAGGACTGAAGCTTTCTTT
CDR3aa: CASSNGGAGGRTEAFF

v_gene: TRBV4-1
abundance: once
d_gene: TRBD2
j_gene: TRBJ2-2
CDR3nt: TGCGCCAGCAGCCAAGCTGGGGTCGGGGGGTCCGGGGAGCTGTTTTTT
CDR3aa: CASSQAGVGGSGELFF

v_gene: TRBV15
abundance: .
d_gene: TRBD2
j_gene: TRBJ2-5
CDR3nt: TGTGCCACCAGCACCGGGGGGGTGACCCAGTACTTC
CDR3aa: CATSTGGVTQYF

v_gene: TRBV10-3
abundance: .
d_gene: .
j_gene: TRBJ1-2
CDR3nt: TGTGCCATCAGTGACGGGATTGGGTCGGACTACACCTTC
CDR3aa: CAISDGIGSDYTF

v_gene: TRBV4-2
abundance: once
d_gene: .
j_gene: TRBJ1-3
CDR3nt: TGTGCCAGCAGCCCCCCGGACAGTAGAAACACCATATATTTT
CDR3aa: CASSPPDSRNTIYF

v_gene: TRBV5-6
abundance: .
d_gene: .
j_gene: TRBJ1-5
CDR3nt: TGTGCCAGCAAGCTTTGGGAGGTTAGCAATCAGCCCCAGCATTTT
CDR3aa: CASKLWEVSNQPQHF

v_gene: TRBV18
abundance: .
d_gene: TRBD1
j_gene: TRBJ2-3
CDR3nt: TGTGCCAGCTCACCATTTAATCAGGGGGCCACAGATACGCAGTATTTT
CDR3aa: CASSPFNQGATDTQYF

v_gene: TRBV28
abundance: .
d_gene: .
j_gene: TRBJ1-2
CDR3nt: TGTGCCAGCAAATTGGGAGGGGCTAACTATGGCTACACCTTC
CDR3aa: CASKLGGANYGYTF

v_gene: TRBV2
abundance: .
d_gene: TRBD1
j_gene: TRBJ1-4
CDR3nt: TGTGCCAGCAGTGCCCCCCGGGGACAGGGGGGGCCCCATTTTGAAAAACTGTTTTTT
CDR3aa: CASSAPRGQGGPHFEKLFF

v_gene: TRBV10-2
abundance: .
d_gene: .
j_gene: TRBJ1-2
CDR3nt: TGCGCCAGCAGTGATTGGCAAACGCGGGATGGCTACACCTTC
CDR3aa: CASSDWQTRDGYTF

v_gene: TRBV29-1
abundance: .
d_gene: .
j_gene: TRBJ1-1
CDR3nt: TGCAGCGTCTGGGAGGCAGAACACACTGAAGCTTTCTTT
CDR3aa: CSVWEAEHTEAFF

v_gene: TRBV10-3
abundance: .
d_gene: .
j_gene: TRBJ2-1
CDR3nt: TGTGCCACTGGAGGTGGAGGCAGGGGGGCCTACAATGAGCAGTTCTTC
CDR3aa: CATGGGGRGAYNEQFF

v_gene: TRBV5-6
abundance: .
d_gene: .
j_gene: TRBJ1-1
CDR3nt: TGTGCCAGCAGCTTGGGGACAAGGGCTGAAGCTTTCTTT
CDR3aa: CASSLGTRAEAFF

v_gene: TRBV7-6
abundance: .
d_gene: .
j_gene: TRBJ1-6
CDR3nt: TGTGCCAGCAGCAGACAGGTGGATAATTCACCCCTCCACTTT
CDR3aa: CASSRQVDNSPLHF

v_gene: TRBV6-5
abundance: once
d_gene: .
j_gene: TRBJ2-4
CDR3nt: TGTGCCAGCAGCCCCGGAGCATACATTCAGTACTTC
CDR3aa: CASSPGAYIQYF

v_gene: TRBV7-9
abundance: .
d_gene: .
j_gene: TRBJ2-7
CDR3nt: TGTGCCAGCAGCTTAGAACTTCTAACCACCGAGCAGTACTTC
CDR3aa: CASSLELLTTEQYF

v_gene: TRBV6-6
abundance: .
d_gene: .
j_gene: TRBJ1-1
CDR3nt: TGTGCCAGCAGCCAACAATCACGAGGGATCACTGAAGCTTTCTTT
CDR3aa: CASSQQSRGITEAFF

v_gene: TRBV4-1
abundance: .
d_gene: .
j_gene: TRBJ2-1
CDR3nt: TGCGCCAGCAGCCAAGATCGGGCGGCGGGGTTCAATGAGCAGTTCTTC
CDR3aa: CASSQDRAAGFNEQFF

v_gene: TRBV4-1
abundance: .
d_gene: .
j_gene: TRBJ1-2
CDR3nt: TGCGCCAGCAGCCCCATAACGGGGGTACTCGGGGGCTACACCTTC
CDR3aa: CASSPITGVLGGYTF

v_gene: TRBV7-8
abundance: .
d_gene: TRBD1
j_gene: TRBJ1-5
CDR3nt: TGTGCCAGCAGCTTAAATTCAGGGGGTGATCAGCCCCAGCATTTT
CDR3aa: CASSLNSGGDQPQHF

v_gene: TRBV6-1
abundance: few
d_gene: TRBD1
j_gene: TRBJ1-2
CDR3nt: TGTGCCAGCAGTGAAGCGGGACAGGGGACCTATGGCTACACCTTC
CDR3aa: CASSEAGQGTYGYTF

v_gene: TRBV2
abundance: .
d_gene: TRBD1
j_gene: TRBJ1-1
CDR3nt: TGTGCCAGCACAAGACTGGACAGGGTTACTGAAGCTTTCTTT
CDR3aa: CASTRLDRVTEAFF

v_gene: TRBV19
abundance: few
d_gene: TRBD1
j_gene: TRBJ2-3
CDR3nt: TGTGCCAGCGACCGCGGGACAGGGAGCGCAGATACGCAGTATTTT
CDR3aa: CASDRGTGSADTQYF

v_gene: TRBV6-6
abundance: .
d_gene: TRBD2
j_gene: TRBJ2-5
CDR3nt: TGTGCCAGCAGTTATACTTCTAGCGGGAGCTTAGAGACCCAGTACTTC
CDR3aa: CASSYTSSGSLETQYF

v_gene: TRBV19
abundance: once
d_gene: .
j_gene: TRBJ2-1
CDR3nt: TGTGCCAGTAGTATGTCGACAGGCGGCTCCTACAATGAGCAGTTCTTC
CDR3aa: CASSMSTGGSYNEQFF

v_gene: TRBV5-1
abundance: .
d_gene: .
j_gene: TRBJ2-3
CDR3nt: TGCGCCAGCAGCTTCATCAGTACAGATACGCAGTATTTT
CDR3aa: CASSFISTDTQYF

v_gene: TRBV6-1
abundance: .
d_gene: TRBD1
j_gene: TRBJ2-7
CDR3nt: TGTGCCAGCAGTGAACAAGGGGGCACAGTATCCCATTTCCCCTACGAGCAGTACTTC
CDR3aa: CASSEQGGTVSHFPYEQYF

v_gene: TRBV27
abundance: .
d_gene: .
j_gene: TRBJ1-2
CDR3nt: TGTGCCAGCAGTCCCCGAGGAGGTTACTATGGCTACACCTTC
CDR3aa: CASSPRGGYYGYTF

v_gene: TRBV7-8
abundance: .
d_gene: .
j_gene: TRBJ2-5
CDR3nt: TGTGCCAGCAGCCCAGAGACATCGGACCAAGAGACCCAGTACTTC
CDR3aa: CASSPETSDQETQYF

v_gene: TRBV19
abundance: once
d_gene: .
j_gene: TRBJ1-1
CDR3nt: TGTGCCAGTAGTATAGGCCGGGGGACTGAAGCTTTCTTT
CDR3aa: CASSIGRGTEAFF

v_gene: TRBV30
abundance: .
d_gene: TRBD1
j_gene: TRBJ1-5
CDR3nt: TGTGCCTGGACCCCGGGACAGGGTTACAATCAGCCCCAGCATTTT
CDR3aa: CAWTPGQGYNQPQHF

v_gene: TRBV11-3
abundance: .
d_gene: TRBD2
j_gene: TRBJ2-1
CDR3nt: TGTGCCAGCAGCTCGGGAGGGGGGGGAAGTGAGCAGTTCTTC
CDR3aa: CASSSGGGGSEQFF

v_gene: TRBV30
abundance: .
d_gene: .
j_gene: TRBJ1-4
CDR3nt: TGTGCCTGGAGCCCCAGTGCAACTAATGAAAAACTGTTTTTT
CDR3aa: CAWSPSATNEKLFF

v_gene: TRBV30
abundance: .
d_gene: TRBD1
j_gene: TRBJ1-6
CDR3nt: TGTGCCTGGAGAATACAGGGGAATTCACCCCTCCACTTT
CDR3aa: CAWRIQGNSPLHF

v_gene: TRBV28
abundance: .
d_gene: TRBD1
j_gene: TRBJ1-5
CDR3nt: TGTGCCAGCAGTTCCACCACAGGGGGCCGTCAGCCCCAGCATTTT
CDR3aa: CASSSTTGGRQPQHF

v_gene: TRBV9
abundance: .
d_gene: .
j_gene: TRBJ1-3
CDR3nt: TGTGCCAGCAGCGGTTCGGTTGGTACTGGAAACACCATATATTTT
CDR3aa: CASSGSVGTGNTIYF

v_gene: TRBV28
abundance: .
d_gene: .
j_gene: TRBJ2-1
CDR3nt: TGTGCCAGCAGTTTGCCAGGGAGGAATGAGCAGTTCTTC
CDR3aa: CASSLPGRNEQFF

v_gene: TRBV9
abundance: .
d_gene: .
j_gene: TRBJ1-3
CDR3nt: TGTGCCAGCAGCGTACAGTCTTCTGGACTCTCTGGAAACACCATATATTTT
CDR3aa: CASSVQSSGLSGNTIYF

v_gene: TRBV19
abundance: .
d_gene: .
j_gene: TRBJ1-2
CDR3nt: TGTGCCAGTAGTACCCCAGACATTCCACTTAACTATGGCTACACCTTC
CDR3aa: CASSTPDIPLNYGYTF

v_gene: TRBV7-8
abundance: .
d_gene: .
j_gene: TRBJ2-7
CDR3nt: TGTGCCAGCAGCCCTAGACAGGCTACCAGCTCCTACGAGCAGTACTTC
CDR3aa: CASSPRQATSSYEQYF

v_gene: TRBV7-9
abundance: .
d_gene: TRBD2
j_gene: TRBJ2-5
CDR3nt: TGTGCCAGCGGGATGACTAGCGGGGTGAAAGAGACCCAGTACTTC
CDR3aa: CASGMTSGVKETQYF

v_gene: TRBV19
abundance: .
d_gene: TRBD1
j_gene: TRBJ2-1
CDR3nt: TGTGCCAGTAAAGCTCAGGGGGCTACATACAATGAGCAGTTCTTC
CDR3aa: CASKAQGATYNEQFF

v_gene: TRBV4-2
abundance: .
d_gene: .
j_gene: TRBJ1-1
CDR3nt: TGTGCCGGCAGCCCGGGTGGTGGTAACACTGAAGCTTTCTTT
CDR3aa: CAGSPGGGNTEAFF

v_gene: TRBV5-1
abundance: few
d_gene: TRBD1
j_gene: TRBJ1-1
CDR3nt: TGCGCCAGCAGCATTAACAGGGGCCATGAAGCTTTCTTT
CDR3aa: CASSINRGHEAFF